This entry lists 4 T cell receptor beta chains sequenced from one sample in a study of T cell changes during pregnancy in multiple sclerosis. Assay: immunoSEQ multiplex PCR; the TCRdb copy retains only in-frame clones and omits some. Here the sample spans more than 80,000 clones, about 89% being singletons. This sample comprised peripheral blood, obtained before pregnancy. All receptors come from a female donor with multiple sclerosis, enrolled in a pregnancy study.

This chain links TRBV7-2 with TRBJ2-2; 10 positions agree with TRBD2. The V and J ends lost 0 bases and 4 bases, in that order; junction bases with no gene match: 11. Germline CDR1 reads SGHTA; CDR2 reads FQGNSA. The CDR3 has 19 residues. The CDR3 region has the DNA TGTGCCAGCAGCTTAGCACGGCCCCAGCGGGGGGGCCGCACCGGGGAGCTGTTTTTT. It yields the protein CASSLARPQRGGRTGELFF.

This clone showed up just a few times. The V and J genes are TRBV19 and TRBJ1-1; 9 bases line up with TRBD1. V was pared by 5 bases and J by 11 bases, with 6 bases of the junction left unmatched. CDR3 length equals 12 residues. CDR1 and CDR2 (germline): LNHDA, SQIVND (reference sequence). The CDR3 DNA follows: TGTGCCAGTAGTCGCCGGGACAGGGTCGCTTTCTTT. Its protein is CASSRRDRVAFF.

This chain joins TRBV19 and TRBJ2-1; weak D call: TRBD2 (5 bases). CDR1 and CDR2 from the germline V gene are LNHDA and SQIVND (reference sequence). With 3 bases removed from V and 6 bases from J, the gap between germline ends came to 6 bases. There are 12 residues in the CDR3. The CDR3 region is CASSIEGNEQFF. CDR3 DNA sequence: TGTGCCAGTAGTATTGAGGGCAATGAGCAGTTCTTC.

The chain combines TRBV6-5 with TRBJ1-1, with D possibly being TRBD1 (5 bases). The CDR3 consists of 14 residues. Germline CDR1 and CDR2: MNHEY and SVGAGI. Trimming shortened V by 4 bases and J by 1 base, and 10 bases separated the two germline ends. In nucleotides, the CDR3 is TGTGCCAGCAGTTTGGGGCTGCCGAACACTGAAGCTTTCTTT. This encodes CASSLGLPNTEAFF.